This T cell receptor beta chain was observed in a study of T cell changes during pregnancy in multiple sclerosis. The V and J ends lost 1 base and 2 bases respectively, with 9 bases between them. The CDR3 has 14 residues. The germline V gene encodes CDR1 MNHEY and CDR2 SMNVEV (reference sequence). Profiled with immunoSEQ multiplex PCR; TCRdb holds only in-frame clones, not every one. The sample comprises tens of thousands of clones, more than 85% of which are singletons, and about 12% rests with the top ten. The chain employs TRBV27 and TRBJ2-7; the D is unclear. The clonotype originates from a female donor with multiple sclerosis, enrolled in a pregnancy study. The sequencing here drew on CD8+ T cells from peripheral blood mononuclear cells, taken after pregnancy. The DNA of the CDR3 is TGTGCCAGCAGTTTATACCCTAAAACCTACGAGCAGTACTTC. This encodes CASSLYPKTYEQYF.